The 16 T cell receptor beta chains presented below share a single source sample, sequenced in a study of cytomegalovirus exposure and HLA in healthy donors. Primers for the PCR totalled 60 Vbeta and 13 Jbeta. Assay: immunoSEQ multiplex PCR; the TCRdb copy retains only in-frame clones and omits some. The table has about 200,000 clones, more than 75% seen once. Sequences were obtained from PBMCs. These receptors were collected from a woman aged 50 to 60 in good health and CMV-seronegative.

This chain joins TRBV5-1 and TRBJ2-5; D possibly corresponds to TRBD2 (5 bases). The CDR3 extends over 15 amino acids. CDR1 is SGHRS, CDR2 YFSETQ, per germline. The V end lost 2 bases, the J end lost 5 bases, and 16 bases lay between the germline ends. CDR3 sequence: CASSFLGPTGETQYF. The CDR3 DNA reads as TGCGCCAGCAGCTTTTTAGGGCCGACGGGGGAGACCCAGTACTTC. The full variable domain, completed using reference TRBV5-1 and TRBJ2-5, is KAGVTQTPRYLIKTRGQQVTLSCSPISGHRSVSWYQQTPGQGLQFLFEYFSETQRNKGNFPGRFSGRQFSNSRSEMNVSTLELGDSALYLCASSFLGPTGETQYFGPGTRLLVL.

This clone was seen only a few times. The chain joins TRBV7-3 to TRBJ1-1, with D unclear. Per germline, CDR1 SGHTA and CDR2 FQGTGA. The CDR3 consists of 14 residues. Trimming left V 4 bases short and J 5 bases short, with 14 bases between. The CDR3 is CASSSNSGSTEAFF. CDR3 coding DNA: TGTGCCAGCAGCTCCAACAGTGGGTCGACTGAAGCTTTCTTT. Based on the CDR3 plus reference TRBV7-3 and TRBJ1-1, the full variable domain is GAGVSQTPSNKVTEKGKYVELRCDPISGHTALYWYRQSLGQGPEFLIYFQGTGAADDSGLPNDRFFAVRPEGSVSTLKIQRTERGDSAVYLCASSSNSGSTEAFFGQGTRLTVV.

This chain uses TRBV4-1 with TRBJ1-3; D may be TRBD1 (5 bases). This CDR3 has 16 residues. V lost 2 bases and J lost 0, with 11 bases in between. Per germline, CDR1 MGHRA and CDR2 YSYEKL. The DNA of the CDR3 is TGCGCCAGCAGCCAATTGGGGCCGAGCTCTGGAAACACCATATATTTT. It translates to CASSQLGPSSGNTIYF.

This clone has only one observation. V is TRBV19 and J is TRBJ1-4; TRBD1 agrees at 9 bases. The CDR3 totals 17 residues. Germline CDR1 is LNHDA and CDR2 is SQIVND (reference sequence). With 3 bases clipped from V and 0 bases from J, the junction kept 5 bases outside the gene matches. The CDR3 protein is CASSIRDRAATNEKLFF. CDR3 sequence (DNA): TGTGCCAGTAGTATCCGGGACAGGGCAGCAACTAATGAAAAACTGTTTTTT.

The chain couples TRBV9 to TRBJ2-3; D may be TRBD1 (5 bases). The CDR3 is 13 residues long. Germline values: CDR1 SGDLS, CDR2 YYNGEE. V was trimmed by 4 bases and J by 2 bases, leaving 8 bases between them. The CDR3 sequence is CASSPGHTDTQYF. CDR3 bases: TGTGCCAGCAGCCCCGGACACACAGATACGCAGTATTTT.

This clone was seen a handful of times. The rearrangement uses TRBV6-1 and TRBJ1-3; D remains unclear. Trimming took 6 bases from V and 4 from J, leaving 4 bases between them. This CDR3 is 11 amino acids long. The germline V gene has CDR1 MNHNS and CDR2 SASEGT. CDR3 loop: CASRRGNTIYF. CDR3 nucleotide sequence: TGTGCCAGCAGGAGAGGAAACACCATATATTTT.

The genes are TRBV2 and TRBJ2-4; 7 bases agree with TRBD1. The CDR3 consists of 18 residues. V lost 2 bases and J lost 3; bases outside the gene matches: 13. Per germline, CDR1 SNHLY and CDR2 FYNNEI. The CDR3 DNA reads as TGTGCCAGCAGTGAATGGGACAGCCCTGCCATGTTCAAAAACATTCAGTACTTC. Translating gives CASSEWDSPAMFKNIQYF.

This rearrangement joins TRBV18 to TRBJ2-5; 12 bases match TRBD1. Germline CDR1 is KGHSH and CDR2 is LQKENI. CDR3 length equals 15 residues. Losses at the gene ends were 3 bases for V and 4 bases for J; bases not matched to a gene: 3. CDR3 DNA sequence: TGTGCCAGCTCACCCGGGACAGGGGGCTTAGAGACCCAGTACTTC. This gives the protein CASSPGTGGLETQYF.

The chain combines TRBV7-2 with TRBJ2-3, with 9 bases fitting TRBD2. Germline assignment: CDR1 SGHTA and CDR2 FQGNSA. This CDR3 region has 15 residues. The V segment lost 5 bases and the J segment 4 bases; nucleotides outside the gene matches: 7. The CDR3 reads CASSPVAGVADTQYF. For the CDR3, the DNA is TGTGCCAGCAGCCCTGTAGCGGGAGTTGCAGATACGCAGTATTTT.

V gene TRBV4-3 combines with J gene TRBJ2-7, with TRBD1 matching over 7 bases. Losses at the gene ends were 0 bases for V and 7 bases for J; bases not matched to a gene: 18. The length of the CDR3 is 18 residues. The germline V gene has CDR1 LGHNA and CDR2 YSLEER. This CDR3 reads CASSQDRISYGQALEQYF. The CDR3 DNA reads as TGCGCCAGCAGCCAAGATCGGATATCTTACGGACAGGCCTTGGAGCAGTACTTC.

This chain links TRBV6-5 with TRBJ1-2, with TRBD1 as a possible D gene (6 bases). The CDR3 sequence is 13 residues long. The V end was cut by 6 bases, the J end by 4 bases, with 12 bases between. Germline CDR1 is MNHEY and CDR2 is SVGAGI. CDR3 residues: CASSPTGIYGYTF. The CDR3 DNA is TGTGCCAGCAGCCCGACAGGAATCTATGGCTACACCTTC.

V and J are TRBV2 and TRBJ1-1; D call uncertain. Between the trimmed V and J ends, which lost 4 bases and 4 bases, there was a span of 10 bases. There are 13 residues in the CDR3. CDR1 is SNHLY and CDR2 is FYNNEI in the germline V gene. The CDR3 bases are TGTGCCAGCAGTGGGGAGCCAGCCACTGAAGCTTTCTTT. Its protein product is CASSGEPATEAFF.

V usage is TRBV19 and J usage is TRBJ2-6, with 9 bases lining up with TRBD1. The CDR3 sequence is 16 residues long. The germline V gene encodes CDR1 LNHDA and CDR2 SQIVND (reference sequence). Losses at the gene ends were 9 bases for V and 0 bases for J; bases not matched to a gene: 6. CDR3 protein: CASGTGTSSGANVLTF. The CDR3 DNA reads as TGTGCCAGCGGGACAGGGACAAGCTCTGGGGCCAACGTCCTGACTTTC.

The chain links TRBV19 to TRBJ2-3; 10 bases align to TRBD2. This CDR3 has 14 residues. V shed 1 base and J 5 bases; nucleotides not matched to a gene: 0. Germline values: CDR1 LNHDA, CDR2 SQIVND (reference sequence). The CDR3 is CASSIGLAGDTQYF. In nucleotides, the CDR3 is TGTGCCAGTAGTATAGGACTAGCGGGAGATACGCAGTATTTT.

The chain joins TRBV19 to TRBJ2-5; D may be TRBD1 (7 bases). Germline V gene sequence: CDR1 LNHDA, CDR2 SQIVND (reference sequence). Trimming shortened V by 6 bases and J by 2 bases, and 22 bases separated the two germline ends. The CDR3 consists of 17 residues. The DNA of the CDR3 is TGTGCCAGTAGCCCAGGCCAGCCGCGGGACAGACAAGAGACCCAGTACTTC. It encodes CASSPGQPRDRQETQYF.

The chain uses TRBV28 and TRBJ2-1; TRBD2 agrees at 8 bases. V dropped 5 bases and J dropped 5; count of bases not matched to a gene: 14. Germline assignment: CDR1 MDHEN and CDR2 SYDVKM. The CDR3 extends over 17 amino acids. The CDR3 spells CASSPRGGPILNNEQFF. CDR3 bases: TGTGCCAGCAGTCCCCGGGGGGGACCCATTTTAAACAATGAGCAGTTCTTC. Full variable domain (outside the CDR3, taken from reference TRBV28 and TRBJ2-1): DVKVTQSSRYLVKRTGEKVFLECVQDMDHENMFWYRQDPGLGLRLIYFSYDVKMKEKGDIPEGYSVSREKKERFSLILESASTNQTSMYLCASSPRGGPILNNEQFFGPGTRLTVL.